A single sample gave rise to the 24 T cell receptor beta chains below, sequenced in a study of T cell responses to AZD1222 COVID-19 vaccine. Data came from immunoSEQ multiplex PCR; TCRdb stores just in-frame clones and leaves some out. The sample comprises approximately 150,000 clones, approximately 90% of which are singletons, and roughly 1.2% rests with the top ten. The specimen comprised peripheral blood, sampled 28 days after the second AZD1222 dose. The receptors come from an adult who received the AZD1222 COVID-19 vaccine.

The chain has TRBV7-6 and TRBJ1-5; no clear D gene. This CDR3 has 15 amino acids. Germline V gives CDR1 SGHVS, CDR2 FNYEAQ. Trimming removed 1 base from V and 5 bases from J, with 12 bases in between. CDR3 loop: CASSLVGWTHQPQHF. CDR3 coding DNA: TGTGCCAGCAGCTTAGTTGGGTGGACCCATCAGCCCCAGCATTTT. Drawing the rest from reference TRBV7-6 and TRBJ1-5, the complete variable domain is GAGVSQSPRYKVTKRGQDVALRCDPISGHVSLYWYRQALGQGPEFLTYFNYEAQQDKSGLPNDRFSAERPEGSISTLTIQRTEQRDSAMYRCASSLVGWTHQPQHFGDGTRLSIL.

This clone showed up just a few times. The J gene is TRBJ2-3, the V gene TRBV11-2; perhaps TRBD1 as D (7 bases). Trimming took 6 bases from V and 2 from J, leaving 15 bases between them. This CDR3 spans 15 amino acids. From germline, CDR1 is SGHAT and CDR2 FQNNGV. The CDR3 is CASRPIRGATDTQYF. The CDR3 coding sequence is TGTGCCAGCAGACCCATCAGGGGGGCCACAGATACGCAGTATTTT.

The chain links TRBV13 to TRBJ1-2; 7 bases line up with TRBD1. CDR1 PRHDT and CDR2 FYEKMQ come from the germline V gene (reference sequence). V dropped 4 bases and J dropped 4; count of bases not matched to a gene: 9. CDR3 length: 15 residues. The CDR3 sequence: CASSSTYRDSYGYTF. Here the CDR3 DNA reads TGTGCCAGCAGCTCAACGTACCGGGACAGCTATGGCTACACCTTC.

The chain is built from TRBV5-5 and TRBJ2-7; 7 bases match TRBD2. CDR1 and CDR2 (germline): SGHKS, YYEKEE (reference sequence). Trimming at V came to 4 bases and at J to 2 bases, leaving 12 bases not matched to a gene. The CDR3 sequence is 16 residues long. CDR3 nucleotide sequence: TGTGCCAGCAGCCGCGGTTCCCGGGACTATCCCTACGAGCAGTACTTC. Translated, it gives CASSRGSRDYPYEQYF. The variable domain in full, with the rest retrieved from reference TRBV5-5 and TRBJ2-7, is DAGVTQSPTHLIKTRGQQVTLRCSPISGHKSVSWYQQVLGQGPQFIFQYYEKEERGRGNFPDRFSARQFPNYSSELNVNALLLGDSALYLCASSRGSRDYPYEQYFGPGTRLTVT.

The chain links TRBV5-6 to TRBJ2-1; D gene unclear. From germline, CDR1 is SGHDT and CDR2 YYEEEE. The CDR3 is 13 amino acids. Trimming shortened V by 4 bases and J by 4 bases, and 9 bases separated the two germline ends. The DNA for the CDR3 is TGTGCCAGCAGCAAGCCCGAGTACAATGAGCAGTTCTTC. Translating it yields CASSKPEYNEQFF.

This chain joins TRBV5-1 and TRBJ2-5; tentatively, D is TRBD1 (6 bases). CDR1 is SGHRS, CDR2 YFSETQ, per germline. V was cut by 3 bases and J by 5 bases, with 23 bases left in between. The CDR3 sequence is 17 residues long. This CDR3 is CASSSRQDFRSGETQYF. The DNA for the CDR3 is TGCGCCAGCAGCTCTAGACAGGATTTCCGCTCGGGGGAGACCCAGTACTTC.

The V gene is TRBV27, the J gene TRBJ1-2, with a possible D match to TRBD1 (5 bases). This CDR3 contains 15 residues. Germline V gene lookup returns CDR1 MNHEY and CDR2 SMNVEV (reference sequence). Trimming left V 2 bases short and J 6 bases short, with 16 bases between. Here the CDR3 DNA reads TGTGCCAGCAGTTTAAGTGTTCCAGGGCCCAATGGCTACACCTTC. It translates to CASSLSVPGPNGYTF.

For the CDR3, the DNA is TGTGCCAGCAGTATAGGGAAAACCTACGAGCAGTACTTC. It encodes CASSIGKTYEQYF. J is TRBJ2-7 and V is TRBV2; D remains ambiguous. Trimming took off 5 bases at V and 2 bases at J, with 10 bases between the two ends. CDR3 size: 13 residues. Per germline, CDR1 SNHLY and CDR2 FYNNEI.

The V call is TRBV4-3, the J call TRBJ2-7; D remains unclear. Trimming left V 0 bases short and J 5 bases short, with 14 bases between. CDR1 LGHNA and CDR2 YSLEER come from the germline V gene. The CDR3 length is 15 residues. In DNA, the CDR3 is TGCGCCAGCAGCCAAGAAACCGAAATGACCCACGAGCAGTACTTC. It encodes CASSQETEMTHEQYF.

The chain couples TRBV29-1 to TRBJ2-5; TRBD2 matches at 13 bases. Germline V gene sequence: CDR1 SQVTM, CDR2 ANQGSEA. This CDR3 comprises 17 residues. The V and J ends lost 1 base and 2 bases, in that order; junction bases with no gene match: 7. CDR3 amino acids: CSVEGHRTSGSQETQYF. For the CDR3, the DNA is TGCAGCGTTGAAGGACATCGGACTAGCGGGAGTCAAGAGACCCAGTACTTC.

DNA for the CDR3: TGTGCCAGCAGTTTGGTAGGATTCGGGGAGCTGTTTTTT. Translation: CASSLVGFGELFF. The V gene is TRBV28, the J gene TRBJ2-2; the D is unclear. Germline CDR1 MDHEN, CDR2 SYDVKM. This CDR3 is 13 amino acids long. V was shortened by 3 bases and J by 7 bases, with 9 bases between the two germline ends.

This chain connects TRBV3-1 (or the pseudogene TRBV3-2) to TRBJ1-4; TRBD1 matches at 7 bases. V was pared by 1 base and J by 11 bases, with 7 bases of the junction left unmatched. This CDR3 is 14 amino acids long. Germline CDR1 reads LGHDT; CDR2 reads YNNKEL (reference sequence). The CDR3 DNA reads TGTGCCAGCAGCCAAGGGACAGGTTTTGGGAAACTGTTTTTT. It translates to CASSQGTGFGKLFF.

The chain links TRBV27 to TRBJ2-1; 11 bases agree with TRBD2. Germline V gene lookup returns CDR1 MNHEY and CDR2 SMNVEV (reference sequence). V gave up 3 bases and J gave up 0 bases; unmatched junction bases: 1. The CDR3 runs to 16 residues. In DNA form, the CDR3 reads TGTGCCAGCAGTTTTGGGACTAGCGGCTCCTACAATGAGCAGTTCTTC. Amino acid sequence: CASSFGTSGSYNEQFF.

The V and J genes are TRBV28 and TRBJ1-3; maybe TRBD1 (5 bases). V lost 7 bases and J lost 3, with 19 bases in between. The germline V gene encodes CDR1 MDHEN and CDR2 SYDVKM. The CDR3 extends over 16 amino acids. The CDR3 bases are TGTGCCAGCACCTTACCCGGGGCAGGACTTGGAAACACCATATATTTT. It codes for CASTLPGAGLGNTIYF. Supplemented by reference TRBV28 and TRBJ1-3, the full variable domain reads DVKVTQSSRYLVKRTGEKVFLECVQDMDHENMFWYRQDPGLGLRLIYFSYDVKMKEKGDIPEGYSVSREKKERFSLILESASTNQTSMYLCASTLPGAGLGNTIYFGEGSWLTVV.

J is TRBJ1-2 and V is TRBV6-2 or TRBV6-3; 8 nucleotides line up with TRBD1. CDR3 length equals 13 residues. Germline trimming cut 2 bases from V and 6 bases from J; bases unmatched to any gene: 2. CDR1 and CDR2 from the germline V gene are MNHEY and SVGEGT. The CDR3 coding sequence is TGTGCCAGCAGTTACCTGGACAGGGATGGCTACACCTTC. Protein: CASSYLDRDGYTF.

The chain is built from TRBV5-1 and TRBJ2-7; the D is unclear. This CDR3 is built from 14 residues. Between the trimmed V and J ends, which lost 0 bases and 5 bases, there was a span of 12 bases. Looked up from germline, CDR1 is SGHRS and CDR2 is YFSETQ. CDR3 nucleotides: TGCGCCAGCAGCTTGGGACACCGGGCCGACGAGCAGTACTTC. Protein product: CASSLGHRADEQYF. Complete variable domain (other parts from reference TRBV5-1 and TRBJ2-7): KAGVTQTPRYLIKTRGQQVTLSCSPISGHRSVSWYQQTPGQGLQFLFEYFSETQRNKGNFPGRFSGRQFSNSRSEMNVSTLELGDSALYLCASSLGHRADEQYFGPGTRLTVT.

This clone was observed once. This chain uses TRBV19 with TRBJ2-2, with D perhaps TRBD1 or TRBD2 (6 bases each). The ends were cut back, 9 bases at V and 1 base at J, with 15 bases in the middle. In germline, CDR1 is LNHDA, CDR2 SQIVND (reference sequence). CDR3 length equals 15 residues. CDR3 bases: TGTGCCAGCCAGTCCGGGGGCCAGAACACCGGGGAGCTGTTTTTT. As protein: CASQSGGQNTGELFF.

The chain links TRBV7-3 to TRBJ2-1, with TRBD2 identical over 8 bases. The trim removed 2 bases at V and 6 bases at J, leaving 9 bases unmatched. Looked up from germline, CDR1 is SGHTA and CDR2 is FQGTGA. This CDR3 is built from 16 residues. DNA for the CDR3: TGTGCCAGCAGCTTACAAGCGGGAGCTCCTCTCAATGAGCAGTTCTTC. Its protein is CASSLQAGAPLNEQFF. Using reference TRBV7-3 and TRBJ2-1 for the parts outside the CDR3, the full variable domain is GAGVSQTPSNKVTEKGKYVELRCDPISGHTALYWYRQSLGQGPEFLIYFQGTGAADDSGLPNDRFFAVRPEGSVSTLKIQRTERGDSAVYLCASSLQAGAPLNEQFFGPGTRLTVL.

This clone appeared once. This sequence joins TRBV13 and TRBJ2-1; 10 bases are a match to TRBD2. V was clipped by 5 bases and J by 9 bases; unmatched bases: 16. The CDR3 extends over 17 amino acids. CDR1 and CDR2 from the germline V gene are PRHDT and FYEKMQ (reference sequence). The CDR3 bases are TGTGCCAGCAGCGCAACGCCGGGACTAGCGAACGCAGGTGAGCAGTTCTTC. It codes for CASSATPGLANAGEQFF.

The J gene is TRBJ2-7, the V gene TRBV2; 8 bases agree with TRBD2. With V trimmed by 7 bases and J by 4 bases, 12 bases remained unmatched. CDR1 SNHLY and CDR2 FYNNEI come from the germline V gene. The CDR3 is made up of 15 amino acids. In nucleotides, the CDR3 is TGTGCCAGCACCTCGTTCGGGGGGGGCCATTACGAGCAGTACTTC. It encodes CASTSFGGGHYEQYF.

This chain uses TRBV28 with TRBJ1-1; the D is unclear. The CDR3 contains 12 residues. Trimming removed 6 bases from V and 4 bases from J, with 9 bases in between. CDR1 is MDHEN, CDR2 SYDVKM, per germline. The CDR3 DNA follows: TGTGCCAGCAGGGATTTTGGCACTGAAGCTTTCTTT. Protein product: CASRDFGTEAFF.

The genes are TRBV2 and TRBJ2-1, with unresolved D. The germline V and J ends were trimmed by 2 bases and 9 bases, with 14 bases remaining between them. The CDR3 totals 14 residues. The germline V gene has CDR1 SNHLY and CDR2 FYNNEI. The CDR3 protein is CASSEHLQVSEQFF. The CDR3 nucleotides read TGTGCCAGCAGTGAACACCTCCAGGTATCTGAGCAGTTCTTC.

This clone has a handful of counts. This chain joins TRBV15 and TRBJ1-5; TRBD1 agrees at 9 bases. The CDR3 spans 16 residues. The trim removed 1 base at V and 6 bases at J, leaving 7 bases unmatched. Germline values: CDR1 LNHNV, CDR2 YYDKDF (reference sequence). The CDR3 region is CATSRVTGGSSQPQHF. Here the CDR3 DNA reads TGTGCCACCAGCAGAGTAACAGGGGGCTCAAGTCAGCCCCAGCATTTT.

The genes are TRBV7-8 and TRBJ1-1; D gene uncertain. CDR1 is SGHVS and CDR2 is FQNEAQ in the germline V gene. The CDR3 consists of 11 residues. Trimming shortened V by 5 bases and J by 7 bases, and 8 bases separated the two germline ends. The DNA for the CDR3 is TGTGCCAGCAGCCCATACCTTGAAGCTTTCTTT. Translated: CASSPYLEAFF.